The 16 T cell receptor beta chains below all came from one sample that was sequenced in a study of T cell responses to AZD1222 COVID-19 vaccine. Assay used: immunoSEQ multiplex PCR; TCRdb lists only in-frame clones, some missing. The data contain 160,000 or so clones, about 91% of them seen just once; the ten biggest clones take up 0.9% to 1.2%. The specimen comprised peripheral blood, sampled 28 days after the second AZD1222 dose. These receptor sequences come from an adult who received the AZD1222 COVID-19 vaccine.

The chain uses TRBV5-8 and TRBJ2-7; D is unresolved. Trimming took off 0 bases at V and 0 bases at J, with 7 bases between the two ends. There are 14 residues in the CDR3. From germline, CDR1 is SGHTS and CDR2 YDEGEE. The CDR3 nucleotides read TGTGCCAGCAGCTTGGGGCGCCGCTCCTACGAGCAGTACTTC. Protein product: CASSLGRRSYEQYF.

This chain connects TRBV10-2 to TRBJ2-5; 10 bases line up with TRBD2. Per germline, CDR1 WSHSY and CDR2 SAAADI. Trimming took 3 bases from V and 5 from J; bases not matched to a gene: 18. CDR3 length: 19 residues. DNA of the CDR3: TGCGCCAGCAGTGATATCGGACTAGCGGCAAACGAACTTGGCGAGACCCAGTACTTC. Encoded protein: CASSDIGLAANELGETQYF.

This clone was seen only a few times. The chain has TRBV6-5 and TRBJ1-1; a possible D gene is TRBD1 (5 bases). Germline lookup yields CDR1 MNHEY and CDR2 SVGAGI. There are 13 residues in the CDR3. V lost 2 bases to trimming and J lost 1 base, with 5 bases between them. The CDR3 nucleotides read TGTGCCAGCAGTTACGACAGGAACACTGAAGCTTTCTTT. This codes for CASSYDRNTEAFF.

V and J are TRBV28 and TRBJ1-5; 7 bases match TRBD1. Germline V gives CDR1 MDHEN, CDR2 SYDVKM. This CDR3 region has 14 residues. V lost 4 bases, J lost 7 bases, and 7 bases stayed unmatched. This CDR3 is CASSSDRVRQPQHF. The CDR3, as DNA: TGTGCCAGCAGTTCCGACAGGGTACGGCAGCCCCAGCATTTT. Looking up the rest from reference TRBV28 and TRBJ1-5 gives the full variable domain: DVKVTQSSRYLVKRTGEKVFLECVQDMDHENMFWYRQDPGLGLRLIYFSYDVKMKEKGDIPEGYSVSREKKERFSLILESASTNQTSMYLCASSSDRVRQPQHFGDGTRLSIL.

The chain links TRBV7-9 to TRBJ1-1, with 7 nucleotides matching TRBD1. CDR1 is SEHNR, CDR2 FQNEAQ, per germline (reference sequence). This CDR3 region has 16 residues. With V trimmed by 1 base and J by 1 base, 6 bases remained unmatched. CDR3 sequence: CASSLGGSGGNTEAFF. Written as DNA, the CDR3 is TGTGCCAGCAGCTTAGGTGGGTCAGGGGGGAACACTGAAGCTTTCTTT.

This chain connects TRBV23-1 to TRBJ1-5, with D tentatively TRBD1 (5 bases). TRBV23-1 qualifies as an ORF whose function is uncertain. Trimming took off 6 bases at V and 5 bases at J, with 8 bases between the two ends. This CDR3 is built from 12 residues. The CDR3 spells CASRQDYQPQHF. In DNA form, the CDR3 reads TGCGCCAGCAGACAGGACTATCAGCCCCAGCATTTT.

This sequence joins TRBV7-9 and TRBJ1-1; perhaps TRBD1 as D (5 bases). Per the germline V gene, CDR1 is SEHNR and CDR2 is FQNEAQ (reference sequence). The CDR3 has 14 residues. V gave up 5 bases and J gave up 3 bases, with 13 bases separating them. CDR3 loop: CASSVWGEDTEAFF. CDR3 DNA: TGTGCCAGCAGCGTCTGGGGGGAGGACACTGAAGCTTTCTTT.

The V gene is TRBV6-5, the J gene TRBJ2-3; TRBD1 aligns across 9 bases. CDR1 is MNHEY, CDR2 SVGAGI, per germline. Trimming removed 7 bases from V and 5 bases from J; junction bases left unmatched: 7. This CDR3 is built from 14 residues. The CDR3 loop reads CASNTGGAGDTQYF. The CDR3 DNA is TGTGCCAGCAATACAGGGGGCGCGGGAGATACGCAGTATTTT.

The chain links TRBV7-9 to TRBJ2-7, with TRBD1 matching over 8 bases. The CDR3 is 15 residues long. V lost 5 bases to trimming and J lost 1 base; unmatched junction nucleotides: 7. The germline CDR1 and CDR2 sequences are SEHNR and FQNEAQ (reference sequence). DNA for the CDR3: TGTGCCAGCAGCACTACAGGGGGGAGATCCTACGAGCAGTACTTC. This translates into CASSTTGGRSYEQYF. Based on the CDR3 plus reference TRBV7-9 and TRBJ2-7, the full variable domain is DTGVSQNPRHKITKRGQNVTFRCDPISEHNRLYWYRQTLGQGPEFLTYFQNEAQLEKSRLLSDRFSAERPKGSFSTLEIQRTEQGDSAMYLCASSTTGGRSYEQYFGPGTRLTVT.

The chain links TRBV9 to TRBJ1-2; no definite D call. Germline CDR1 SGDLS, CDR2 YYNGEE. Trimming cost V 0 bases and J 4 bases, with 7 bases left between them. This CDR3 has 13 residues. The CDR3: CASSVGGSYGYTF. The CDR3 DNA reads TGTGCCAGCAGCGTAGGTGGGAGCTATGGCTACACCTTC.

Here the CDR3 DNA reads TGTGCCAGCAGTTACTTCGGGGGGCCTCAAGAGACCCAGTACTTC. Amino acids: CASSYFGGPQETQYF. V and J are TRBV6-2 or TRBV6-3 and TRBJ2-5; D is perhaps TRBD2 (7 bases). Germline CDR1 is MNHEY and CDR2 is SVGEGT. V gave up 1 base and J gave up 2 bases, with 11 bases separating them. The CDR3 sequence is 15 residues long.

CDR3 region: CSVAGGARGNEQFF. The CDR3 nucleotides are TGCAGCGTTGCAGGGGGCGCCAGGGGCAATGAGCAGTTCTTC. The genes are TRBV29-1 and TRBJ2-1, with 8 positions matching TRBD1. The CDR3 has 14 residues. J gave up 6 bases and V 4 bases, and 8 bases lay outside the gene matches. The germline CDR1 and CDR2 sequences are SQVTM and ANQGSEA.

This sequence joins TRBV4-1 and TRBJ1-1, with 8 bases lining up with TRBD1. J gave up 3 bases and V 0 bases, and 15 bases lay outside the gene matches. Germline CDR1 MGHRA, CDR2 YSYEKL. This CDR3 is built from 19 residues. The chain's CDR3 is CASSQDFTGAGGFYTEAFF. The CDR3 region has the DNA TGCGCCAGCAGCCAAGATTTTACGGGGGCAGGGGGCTTTTACACTGAAGCTTTCTTT.

This clone was detected once. The chain employs TRBV3-1 (or the pseudogene TRBV3-2) and TRBJ2-1, with D unresolved. The CDR3 has 16 residues. V was cut by 1 base and J by 2 bases, with 12 bases left in between. Germline-derived CDR1 and CDR2 are LGHDT and YNNKEL (reference sequence). This CDR3 reads CASSQGQARTYNEQFF. CDR3 sequence (DNA): TGTGCCAGCAGCCAAGGGCAGGCCCGAACCTACAATGAGCAGTTCTTC.

As to this clone: The identical CDR3 is also encoded by other nucleotide sequences in the sample. The chain has TRBV29-1 and TRBJ2-3; 13 nucleotides agree with TRBD2. This CDR3 is built from 15 residues. Trimming at V came to 6 bases and at J to 1 base, leaving 4 bases not matched to a gene. Germline V gene data show CDR1 as SQVTM and CDR2 as ANQGSEA. As DNA, the CDR3 is TGCAGCGTCGCCGGGACTAGCGGGGGCACAGATACGCAGTATTTT. Residues: CSVAGTSGGTDTQYF.

The V call is TRBV5-5, the J call TRBJ2-7, with a weak D call TRBD1 (6 bases). The V end was cut by 0 bases, the J end by 2 bases, with 9 bases between. The germline CDR1 and CDR2 sequences are SGHKS and YYEKEE (reference sequence). The CDR3 is made up of 14 amino acids. The chain's CDR3 is CASSLADRTYEQYF. The CDR3 nucleotides read TGTGCCAGCAGCTTGGCCGACAGGACCTACGAGCAGTACTTC.